The 17 T cell receptor beta chains in this list originate from one sample, sequenced in a study of cytomegalovirus exposure and HLA in healthy donors. A multiplex PCR was run with 60 Vbeta primers and 13 Jbeta primers. The repertoire was sequenced with immunoSEQ multiplex PCR; TCRdb's copy has only in-frame clones and lacks some. This sample has over 150,000 clones, with around 69% found just once. The sequenced sample consisted of PBMCs. These receptors were taken from a man aged 55 to 70 in good health and CMV-seronegative.

The chain uses TRBV4-1 and TRBJ2-7, with a weak D call TRBD2 (6 bases). The CDR3 runs 17 residues. Germline CDR1 is MGHRA and CDR2 is YSYEKL. V shed 1 base and J shed 1 base, with 17 bases lying between them. The CDR3, as DNA: TGCGCCAGCAGCCAAGCATTGTCCGTCGGGACTTCCTACGAGCAGTACTTC. Amino acids: CASSQALSVGTSYEQYF.

The chain links TRBV30 to TRBJ1-5; no firm D call. Trimming left V 5 bases short and J 11 bases short, with 19 bases between. CDR1 is GTSNPN, CDR2 SVGIG, per germline (reference sequence). The CDR3 extends over 13 amino acids. CDR3 sequence reads: CAWSLLGVRAQHF. The CDR3 nucleotides read TGTGCCTGGTCCCTCCTCGGGGTGAGGGCCCAGCATTTT.

V and J are TRBV19 and TRBJ2-5; a weak D match, TRBD2 (6 bases). Germline CDR1 reads LNHDA; CDR2 reads SQIVND (reference sequence). The CDR3 is made up of 14 amino acids. The V gene lost 8 bases and the J gene lost 2 bases, with 15 bases spanning the gap. The CDR3 sequence is CASGGSGWQETQYF. In DNA form, the CDR3 reads TGTGCCAGTGGCGGCAGCGGGTGGCAAGAGACCCAGTACTTC.

The chain joins TRBV29-1 to TRBJ2-5; D is perhaps TRBD2 (6 bases). The CDR3 spans 14 residues. Germline V lookup: CDR1 SQVTM, CDR2 ANQGSEA. Deletions cut 5 bases from V and 7 bases from J, with 20 bases between. For the CDR3, the DNA is TGCAGCGTTCGCGGGGACGACCCTTTTGGGACCCAGTACTTC. It is translated as CSVRGDDPFGTQYF.

This chain uses TRBV2 with TRBJ2-7; possibly TRBD1 for D (5 bases). Germline-derived CDR1 and CDR2 are SNHLY and FYNNEI. V was shortened by 3 bases and J by 6 bases, with 9 bases between the two germline ends. This CDR3 has 12 amino acids. This CDR3 is CASSDGRAEQYF. CDR3 bases: TGTGCCAGCAGTGACGGCAGGGCCGAGCAGTACTTC.

CDR3 sequence reads: CASSLALGGTNEQFF. CDR3 DNA: TGTGCCAGCAGCTTAGCGCTTGGAGGGACCAATGAGCAGTTCTTC. The chain has TRBV11-1 and TRBJ2-1; maybe TRBD2 (6 bases). CDR3 length equals 15 residues. Per the germline V gene, CDR1 is SGHAT and CDR2 is FQDESV (reference sequence). V lost 0 bases and J 6 bases, leaving 12 bases between the germline ends.

The chain combines TRBV15 with TRBJ2-7; TRBD2 agrees at 8 bases. The CDR3 contains 14 residues. The germline CDR1 and CDR2 sequences are LNHNV and YYDKDF (reference sequence). Losses at the gene ends were 1 base for V and 6 bases for J; bases not matched to a gene: 5. The CDR3 spells CATSRVGLATEQYF. The CDR3 DNA reads as TGTGCCACCAGCAGAGTTGGACTAGCAACCGAGCAGTACTTC.

This clone was counted once. The chain uses TRBV6-5 and TRBJ2-5; 9 positions agree with TRBD1. The germline V gene encodes CDR1 MNHEY and CDR2 SVGAGI. The trim removed 2 bases at V and 1 base at J, leaving 2 bases unmatched. The CDR3 sequence is 15 residues long. CDR3 nucleotides: TGTGCCAGCAGTTACCCGGACAGGGGCCAAGAGACCCAGTACTTC. Protein sequence: CASSYPDRGQETQYF.

V gene TRBV7-8 combines with J gene TRBJ2-4; 10 bases line up with TRBD2. Germline V CDR1 and CDR2: SGHVS, FQNEAQ. The CDR3 spans 16 residues. With V trimmed by 6 bases and J by 0 bases, 5 bases remained unmatched. CDR3 region: CASSWIAGGAKNIQYF. The CDR3 region has the DNA TGTGCCAGCAGTTGGATAGCGGGGGGAGCCAAAAACATTCAGTACTTC.

The gene calls are TRBV7-9 and TRBJ2-3, with 8 positions matching TRBD1. The J segment lost 1 base and the V segment lost 0 bases, leaving 6 bases of the junction unmatched. Germline-derived CDR1 and CDR2 are SEHNR and FQNEAQ (reference sequence). CDR3 length: 17 amino acids. In nucleotides, the CDR3 is TGTGCCAGCAGCTTAGCGCTGGGCAGGGGGCGCACAGATACGCAGTATTTT. Translating gives CASSLALGRGRTDTQYF. The full variable domain, in which reference TRBV7-9 and TRBJ2-3 provide the parts outside the CDR3, is DTGVSQNPRHKITKRGQNVTFRCDPISEHNRLYWYRQTLGQGPEFLTYFQNEAQLEKSRLLSDRFSAERPKGSFSTLEIQRTEQGDSAMYLCASSLALGRGRTDTQYFGPGTRLTVL.

J is TRBJ2-2 and V is TRBV12-5; D perhaps matches TRBD1 (5 bases). The germline V gene encodes CDR1 LGHNT and CDR2 FRNRAP. Trimming took off 0 bases at V and 2 bases at J, with 31 bases between the two ends. This CDR3 region has 23 residues. The CDR3 nucleotides read TGTGCTAGTGGTTTGGTACCAGACTGGGGCGACTCAGCGTTCAAGATTAACACCGGGGAGCTGTTTTTT. It specifies CASGLVPDWGDSAFKINTGELFF. Variable domain in full (rest from reference TRBV12-5 and TRBJ2-2): DARVTQTPRHKVTEMGQEVTMRCQPILGHNTVFWYRQTMMQGLELLAYFRNRAPLDDSGMPKDRFSAEMPDATLATLKIQPSEPRDSAVYFCASGLVPDWGDSAFKINTGELFFGEGSRLTVL.

The chain recombines TRBV28 with TRBJ1-2, with a possible D match to TRBD1 (5 bases). Between the trimmed V and J ends, which lost 2 bases and 1 base, there was a span of 17 bases. The CDR3 is made up of 17 amino acids. Germline V gene sequence: CDR1 MDHEN, CDR2 SYDVKM. The CDR3 DNA reads as TGTGCCAGCAGTTTAACCCTCGGTGGGGGGGATAACTATGGCTACACCTTC. The encoded protein is CASSLTLGGGDNYGYTF.

Only a few counts were recorded for this clone. V and J are TRBV27 and TRBJ2-5; TRBD2 agrees at 9 bases. Trimming removed 5 bases from V and 5 bases from J; junction bases left unmatched: 0. Germline V CDR1 and CDR2: MNHEY, SMNVEV (reference sequence). This CDR3 has 12 amino acids. The CDR3 sequence: CASSAGGETQYF. For the CDR3, the DNA is TGTGCCAGCAGTGCGGGAGGGGAGACCCAGTACTTC.

The CDR3 is CASNTQRVGTDTQYF. CDR3 coding DNA: TGTGCCAGCAACACCCAGAGGGTGGGCACAGATACGCAGTATTTT. This chain joins TRBV28 and TRBJ2-3; D might be TRBD2 (5 bases). Germline assignment: CDR1 MDHEN and CDR2 SYDVKM. CDR3 length: 15 residues. Trimming took off 7 bases at V and 1 base at J, with 15 bases between the two ends.

CDR3 amino acids: CATPRDRSNYGYTF. In nucleotides, the CDR3 is TGTGCCACCCCGAGGGACAGATCTAACTATGGCTACACCTTC. The rearrangement uses TRBV28 and TRBJ1-2; TRBD1 matches at 7 bases. The germline CDR1 and CDR2 sequences are MDHEN and SYDVKM. The CDR3 totals 14 residues. The V segment lost 10 bases and the J segment 0 bases; nucleotides outside the gene matches: 8.

The rearrangement uses TRBV7-2 and TRBJ2-2, with D tentatively TRBD2 (7 bases). This CDR3 has 18 residues. V lost 5 bases to trimming and J lost 0 bases, with 19 bases between them. Looked up from germline, CDR1 is SGHTA and CDR2 is FQGNSA. CDR3 sequence reads: CASSPFGGADSNTGELFF. The CDR3 DNA reads as TGTGCCAGCAGCCCCTTTGGGGGGGCCGACTCGAACACCGGGGAGCTGTTTTTT.

The chain is built from TRBV9 and TRBJ2-2; a weak D match, TRBD2 (6 bases). This CDR3 has 19 amino acids. Germline CDR1 SGDLS, CDR2 YYNGEE. The V gene lost 1 base and the J gene lost 2 bases, with 21 bases spanning the gap. CDR3 sequence (DNA): TGTGCCAGCAGCGTACGGGGACTGACCGGGGCTACAAACACCGGGGAGCTGTTTTTT. Amino acid sequence: CASSVRGLTGATNTGELFF. The whole variable domain, remainder taken from reference TRBV9 and TRBJ2-2, is DSGVTQTPKHLITATGQRVTLRCSPRSGDLSVYWYQQSLDQGLQFLIQYYNGEERAKGNILERFSAQQFPDLHSELNLSSLELGDSALYFCASSVRGLTGATNTGELFFGEGSRLTVL.